These 12 T cell receptor beta chains were sequenced from one sample in a study of regulatory T cells in long-lasting Graves disease. The time point here: newly diagnosed GD, antithyroid drugs for less than 3 months. Scientists built the TCR library using RNA that was extracted from PBMCs. Arm-PCR of CDR3 regions and iRepertoire HTBI primers were the basis on which TCR beta libraries were built. TCRdb passed the multiplex PCR reads through MiXCR, listing each CDR3 protein once. The sample yields 200,000 to 250,000 distinct CDR3 sequences, 20% seen once. The sample here was peripheral blood mononuclear cells (PBMCs), taken at new diagnosis, from a patient treated with antithyroid drugs. Every receptor here comes from a female donor with Graves disease.

As regards this clonotype: A junction boundary mismatches the germline segment, possibly from a read error. The chain carries TRBV7-2 and TRBJ2-3; D is possibly TRBD1 (5 bases). The CDR3 runs to 13 residues. The germline gives CDR1 SGHTA, CDR2 FQGNSA. In DNA, the CDR3 is TGCGCCAACAGCCCCAAAGGGGTATATACGCAGTATTTT. Translating it yields CANSPKGVYTQYF. Using reference TRBV7-2 and TRBJ2-3 for the parts outside the CDR3, the full variable domain is GAGVSQSPSNKVTEKGKDVELRCDPISGHTALYWYRQSLGQGLEFLIYFQGNSAPDKSGLPSDRFSAERTGGSVSTLTIQRTQQEDSAVYLCANSPKGVYTQYFGPGTRLTVL.

V usage is TRBV6-2 or TRBV6-3 and J usage is TRBJ1-5; D gene uncertain. The CDR3 consists of 16 residues. Germline values: CDR1 MNHEY, CDR2 SVGEGT. Trimming stripped 5 bases from V and 2 bases from J, with 16 bases between. In nucleotides, the CDR3 is TGTGCCAGCAGTGAAGCACTCGGCGCCGGCAATCAGCCCCAGCATTTT. Its translation: CASSEALGAGNQPQHF.

This clonotype has a count of ten or more. The chain has TRBV11-3 and TRBJ2-7; D is perhaps TRBD1 or TRBD2 (6 bases each). V lost 0 bases, J lost 1 base, and 10 bases lay in between. CDR1 is SGHNT and CDR2 is YENEEA in the germline V gene. CDR3 length equals 15 residues. The CDR3 DNA is TGTGCCAGCAGCTTAGAAGGGGGGTTGTCCTACGAGCAGTACTTC. This translates into CASSLEGGLSYEQYF.

This clonotype has only one observation. The chain couples TRBV27 to TRBJ2-1; 8 bases align to TRBD2. CDR1 and CDR2 from the germline V gene are MNHEY and SMNVEV (reference sequence). V lost 6 bases to trimming and J lost 9 bases; unmatched junction nucleotides: 13. This CDR3 spans 15 amino acids. CDR3 in DNA: TGTGCCAGCAGCTTGGGACTAGAGGGGATGGGTGAGCAGTTCTTC. It codes for CASSLGLEGMGEQFF.

Turning to this clonotype: A far bigger clonotype differs at one base, so this is likely a read error. This chain links TRBV10-3 with TRBJ2-1, with a possible D match to TRBD1 (6 bases). CDR3 size: 17 residues. The ends were cut back, 5 bases at V and 5 bases at J, with 22 bases in the middle. Germline V gene data show CDR1 as ENHRY and CDR2 as SYGVKD. CDR3 coding DNA: TGTGCCATCAGTTCCCTAGCCCGAGGGGGATATAACAATGAGCAGTTCTTC. It codes for CAISSLARGGYNNEQFF.

This CDR3 reads CASGTLGNIQYF. The CDR3 DNA reads as TGTGCCAGCGGGACACTTGGAAACATTCAGTACTTC. The chain couples TRBV6-2 or TRBV6-3 to TRBJ2-4; a weak D match, TRBD1 (6 bases). Germline V gene sequence: CDR1 MNHEY, CDR2 SVGEGT. V shed 8 bases and J shed 6 bases, with 11 bases lying between them. The CDR3 totals 12 residues.

This clonotype has just a few counts. This sequence may be a read error, since a much larger clone differs from it by one base. The chain links TRBV5-1 to TRBJ1-2; 9 bases map to TRBD1. V dropped 4 bases and J dropped 8; count of bases not matched to a gene: 6. The CDR3 contains 13 residues. Germline CDR1 SGHRS, CDR2 YFSETQ. CDR3 in DNA: TGCGCCAGCAGCACCTACGACAGGGGGGGCTACACCTTC. Translated, it gives CASSTYDRGGYTF.

This chain uses TRBV7-6 with TRBJ1-1; no firm D call. V lost 5 bases, J lost 1 base, and 14 bases lay in between. Germline CDR1 SGHVS, CDR2 FNYEAQ. The CDR3 sequence is 15 residues long. The CDR3 loop reads CASSPTGRGNTEAFF. The CDR3 DNA follows: TGTGCCAGCAGCCCCACCGGACGCGGGAACACTGAAGCTTTCTTT.

In regard to this clonotype: This may arise from a read error, as a much more abundant clone is one base away. This chain connects TRBV20-1 to TRBJ2-5; either TRBD1 or TRBD2 may supply D (5 bases each). Germline loops: CDR1 DFQATT, CDR2 SNEGSKA (reference sequence). There are 16 residues in the CDR3. The CDR3 loop reads CSASSPGRRSIETRYF. As DNA, the CDR3 is TGCAGTGCTAGCTCCCCGGGACGGAGGAGTATTGAGACCCGGTACTTC.

This clonotype was counted at least ten times. The chain recombines TRBV11-2 with TRBJ2-3; maybe TRBD1 (5 bases). Trimming shortened V by 5 bases and J by 0 bases, and 21 bases separated the two germline ends. There are 18 residues in the CDR3. The germline gives CDR1 SGHAT, CDR2 FQNNGV. CDR3 nucleotide sequence: TGTGCCAGCAGCAAGAATCACAGGACCCTTTCTAGCACAGATACGCAGTATTTT. As protein: CASSKNHRTLSSTDTQYF. The whole variable domain, remainder taken from reference TRBV11-2 and TRBJ2-3, is EAGVAQSPRYKIIEKRQSVAFWCNPISGHATLYWYQQILGQGPKLLIQFQNNGVVDDSQLPKDRFSAERLKGVDSTLKIQPAKLEDSAVYLCASSKNHRTLSSTDTQYFGPGTRLTVL.

There are many counts of this clonotype. The chain carries TRBV2 and TRBJ2-7; no definite D call. V lost 7 bases and J 5 bases, leaving 9 bases between the germline ends. CDR1 is SNHLY, CDR2 FYNNEI, per germline. The CDR3 is made up of 11 amino acids. DNA for the CDR3: TGTGCCAGCACTGTTGGAAACGAGCAGTACTTC. Protein sequence: CASTVGNEQYF.

This clonotype was recorded at least ten times. The chain uses TRBV11-3 and TRBJ2-1; TRBD1 or TRBD2 may be the D gene (6 bases each). CDR3 length: 17 residues. Trimming took 8 bases from V and 0 from J, leaving 20 bases between them. Germline V gene sequence: CDR1 SGHNT, CDR2 YENEEA. CDR3 amino acids: CASVGGSGQSSYNEQFF. The CDR3 nucleotides read TGTGCCAGCGTTGGGGGGAGCGGACAGAGCTCCTACAATGAGCAGTTCTTC.